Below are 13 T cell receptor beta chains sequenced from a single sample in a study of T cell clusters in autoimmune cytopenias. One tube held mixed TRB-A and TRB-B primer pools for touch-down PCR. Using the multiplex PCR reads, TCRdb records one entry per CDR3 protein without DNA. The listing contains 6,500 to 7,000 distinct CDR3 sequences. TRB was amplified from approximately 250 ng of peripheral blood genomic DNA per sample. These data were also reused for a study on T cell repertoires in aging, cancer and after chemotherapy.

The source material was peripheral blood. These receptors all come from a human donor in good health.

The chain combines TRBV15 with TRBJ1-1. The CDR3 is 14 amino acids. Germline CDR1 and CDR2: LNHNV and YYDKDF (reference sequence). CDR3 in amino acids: CATSRDKAVTEAFF.

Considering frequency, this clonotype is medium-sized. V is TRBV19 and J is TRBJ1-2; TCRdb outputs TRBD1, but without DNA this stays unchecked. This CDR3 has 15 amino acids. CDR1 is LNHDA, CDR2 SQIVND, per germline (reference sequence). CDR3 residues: CASSTGTVLHYGYTF.

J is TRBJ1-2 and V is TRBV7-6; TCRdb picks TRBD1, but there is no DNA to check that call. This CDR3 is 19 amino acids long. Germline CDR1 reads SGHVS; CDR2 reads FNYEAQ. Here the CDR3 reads CASSFTHRESAGRPYGYTF.

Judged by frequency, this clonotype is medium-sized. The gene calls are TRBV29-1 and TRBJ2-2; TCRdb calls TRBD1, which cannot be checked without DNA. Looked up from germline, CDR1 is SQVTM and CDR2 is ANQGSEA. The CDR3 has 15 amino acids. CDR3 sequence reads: CSVWPGQSNTGELFF.

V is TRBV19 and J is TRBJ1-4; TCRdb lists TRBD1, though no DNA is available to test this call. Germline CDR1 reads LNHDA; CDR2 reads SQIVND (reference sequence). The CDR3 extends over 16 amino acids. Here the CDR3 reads CASSSRSRVSREKLFF.

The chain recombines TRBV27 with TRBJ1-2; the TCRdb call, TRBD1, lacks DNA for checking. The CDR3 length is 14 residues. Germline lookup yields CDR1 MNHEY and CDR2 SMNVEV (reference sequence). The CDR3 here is CASPGQGRGYGYTF.

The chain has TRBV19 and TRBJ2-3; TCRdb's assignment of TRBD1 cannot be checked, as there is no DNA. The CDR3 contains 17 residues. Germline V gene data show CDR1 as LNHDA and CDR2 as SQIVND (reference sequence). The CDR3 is CASSGWTGYNSGDTQYF.

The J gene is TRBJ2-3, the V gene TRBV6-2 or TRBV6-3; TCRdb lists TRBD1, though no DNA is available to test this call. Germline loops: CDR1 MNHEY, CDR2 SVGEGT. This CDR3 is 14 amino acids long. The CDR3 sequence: CASSDSPFTDTQYF.

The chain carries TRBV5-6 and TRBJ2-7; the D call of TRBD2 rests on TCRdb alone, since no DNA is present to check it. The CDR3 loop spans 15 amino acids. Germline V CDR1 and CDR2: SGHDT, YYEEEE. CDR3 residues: CASTSGGGVVLEQYF.

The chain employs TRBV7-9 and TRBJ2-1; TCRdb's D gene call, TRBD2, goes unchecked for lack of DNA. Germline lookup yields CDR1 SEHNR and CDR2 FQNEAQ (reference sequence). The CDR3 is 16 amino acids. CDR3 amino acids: CASSVFTSAPDNEQFF.

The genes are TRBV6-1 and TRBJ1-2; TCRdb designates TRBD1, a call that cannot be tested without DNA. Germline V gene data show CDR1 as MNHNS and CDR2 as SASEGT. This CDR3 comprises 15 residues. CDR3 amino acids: CASSEDPEGQDGYTF.

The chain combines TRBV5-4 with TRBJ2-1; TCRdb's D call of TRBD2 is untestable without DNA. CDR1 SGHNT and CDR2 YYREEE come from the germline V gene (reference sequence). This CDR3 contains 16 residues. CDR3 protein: CASSLLLAATYNEQFF. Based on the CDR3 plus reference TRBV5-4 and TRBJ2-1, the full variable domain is ETGVTQSPTHLIKTRGQQVTLRCSSQSGHNTVSWYQQALGQGPQFIFQYYREEENGRGNFPPRFSGLQFPNYSSELNVNALELDDSALYLCASSLLLAATYNEQFFGPGTRLTVL.

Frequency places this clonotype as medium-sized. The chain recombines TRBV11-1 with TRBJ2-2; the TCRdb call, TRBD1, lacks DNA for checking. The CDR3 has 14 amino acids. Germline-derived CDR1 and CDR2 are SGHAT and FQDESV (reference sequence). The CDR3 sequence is CASSLAGGPGELFF.